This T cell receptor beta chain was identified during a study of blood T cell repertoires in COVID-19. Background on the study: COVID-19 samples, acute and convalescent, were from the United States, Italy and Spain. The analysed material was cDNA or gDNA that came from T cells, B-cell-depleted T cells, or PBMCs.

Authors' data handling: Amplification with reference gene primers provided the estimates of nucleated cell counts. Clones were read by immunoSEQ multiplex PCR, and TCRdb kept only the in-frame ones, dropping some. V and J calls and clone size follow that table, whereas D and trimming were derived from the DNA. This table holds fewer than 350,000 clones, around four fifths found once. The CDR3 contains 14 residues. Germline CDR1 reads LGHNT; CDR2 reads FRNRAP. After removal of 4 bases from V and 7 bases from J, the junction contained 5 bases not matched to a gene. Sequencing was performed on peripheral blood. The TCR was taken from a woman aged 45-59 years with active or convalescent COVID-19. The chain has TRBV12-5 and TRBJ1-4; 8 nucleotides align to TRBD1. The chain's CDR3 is CASGYTGGGEKLFF. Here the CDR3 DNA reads TGTGCTAGTGGTTACACAGGGGGAGGTGAAAAACTGTTTTTT.